The text below deals with one TCR beta chain. Its target antigen remains unknown. No quality values exist for individual bases; no much larger clone is one base distant. This entry belongs to a study of control samples from healthy donors and cancer patients (dated by TCRdb to 2018 to 2020). Libraries were constructed by the immunoSEQ multiplex PCR assay. The source is immuneACCESS, and TCRdb retained only in-frame sequences with V and J called. Part of the clones is not carried over; for the studies checked, unresolved V genes explain less than half of this, and the remainder is unexplained. Across this sample there are roughly 120,000 clones, with around nine tenths seen only once. The top ten clones comprise under 2.5% of the sample. Based on the germline V gene, the CDR1 and CDR2 sequences are MNHNS and SASEGT. From the cysteine up to the phenylalanine, the CDR3 has a length of 14 residues. Of the read, only the CDR3 DNA is kept; its 42 bases are in frame from base 1. V and J lose 3 bases and 0 bases, and a span of 8 bases separates them.

The receptor was derived from a woman in her 70s in good health. The V and J segments used are TRBV6-1 and TRBJ1-1, with the D gene too uncertain to name. The sequenced sample was blood. The nucleotide sequence is given as TGTGCCAGCAGTGAGCCGGGAATGAACACTGAAGCTTTCTTT. Translated, it reads CASSEPGMNTEAFF.